This T cell receptor (beta chain) was sequenced in a study of CD8 T cells in Susac syndrome. Sequencing of TCR beta drew on CD8+ and CD4+ T cells from blood. Roughly 0.45 to 1 ug RNA was reverse transcribed with random hexamers. By means of immunoSEQ multiplex PCR, TCR beta CDR3 spanning 54 Vbeta and 13 Jbeta underwent amplification. TCRdb independently ran MiXCR on the immunoSEQ multiplex PCR reads; one entry per CDR3 protein. This sample has some 180,000 distinct CDR3 sequences, with roughly 90% found just once. J was trimmed by 4 bases and V by 5 bases; bases with no gene match: 11. Germline values: CDR1 SGDLS, CDR2 YYNGEE. CDR3 length: 16 residues.

The genes are TRBV9 and TRBJ2-3; 9 nucleotides align to TRBD2. The source material was CD4+ T cells from PBMCs. This clonotype originated in a human donor with Susac syndrome. This chain's CDR3 is CASSRIGGRAADTQYF. The CDR3 DNA is TGTGCCAGCAGTCGTATTGGCGGGAGGGCCGCAGATACGCAGTATTTT.